This TCR beta chain derives from a study of shared clonotypes between healthy human individuals. Looking at the study overall: For every donor, three CD4 naive, three CD4 memory, two CD8 naive and one CD8 memory plates were used. Study-wide findings and caveats: Non-shared clonotypes were found to have lower generation probabilities than the clonotypes that were shared by all four of the sorted-subset donors.

This clone came up a few times. As yet, its antigen is unknown. Germline V gene lookup returns CDR1 KGHSH and CDR2 LQKENI. Trimming cost V 3 bases and J 5 bases, with 17 bases left between them. The CDR3 consists of 16 residues. The method was immunoSEQ multiplex PCR; TCRdb's version includes in-frame clones alone and lacks a portion of them. The profile shows about 680,000 clones, 74% of them singletons. The V gene is TRBV18, the J gene TRBJ1-5, with D possibly TRBD1 on 5 matching bases. The receptor's source is a woman in her 30s in good health. The sample comprised memory CD4+ T cells sorted from blood. As for subset: CD45RA-negative fraction. CDR3 sequence: CASSPRVPGNDQPQHF. The CDR3 DNA is TGTGCCAGCTCACCTAGGGTACCAGGGAACGATCAGCCCCAGCATTTT.